This T cell receptor beta chain was captured in a study of blood T cell repertoires in COVID-19. Method: immunoSEQ multiplex PCR; TCRdb's copy keeps in-frame clones and lacks some. The sample carries more than 300,000 clones, roughly four fifths recorded once. This clone was seen once. The sequencing sample was made of PBMCs or T cells enriched from blood (not recorded which). The clonotype was recovered from a woman aged 45-60 years who had recovered from COVID-19.

Here the CDR3 reads CASSDGQLYEQYF. CDR3 nucleotide sequence: TGCGCCAGCAGCGATGGACAGCTCTACGAGCAGTACTTC. The V call is TRBV5-1, the J call TRBJ2-7, with D possibly TRBD1 on 6 matching bases. The CDR3 has 13 amino acids. V was clipped by 4 bases and J by 3 bases, with 11 bases between them. The V gene's germline CDR1 is SGHRS and CDR2 YFSETQ.